The present entry profiles one T cell receptor (beta chain) with its context. The antigen is not known. Every patient had relapsed following autologous stem cell transplantation, and cohorts differed in brentuximab vedotin exposure. These data belong to a study of PD-1 blockade in classical Hodgkin lymphoma. The data were produced by immunoSEQ multiplex PCR, yet TCRdb's version contains in-frame clones alone and is incomplete. Of about 36,000 clones in the sample, 69% are singletons; the top ten hold 11% to 15%. Study results and limitations: TCR diversity at baseline was reported to be reduced in newly diagnosed patients relative to healthy donors.

Source: peripheral blood mononuclear cells (PBMCs), taken before the second cycle of nivolumab. The source is a human donor with classical Hodgkin lymphoma.

The CDR3 is CASSPFRGKTYEQYF. The CDR3 nucleotides read TGTGCCAGCTCACCATTCCGGGGGAAAACCTACGAGCAGTACTTC. The genes are TRBV18 and TRBJ2-7, with D possibly being TRBD2 (6 bases). Between the trimmed V and J ends, which lost 2 bases and 2 bases, there was a span of 13 bases. The CDR3 is made up of 15 amino acids. Germline values: CDR1 KGHSH, CDR2 LQKENI. The full variable domain, in which reference TRBV18 and TRBJ2-7 provide the parts outside the CDR3, is NAGVMQNPRHLVRRRGQEARLRCSPMKGHSHVYWYRQLPEEGLKFMVYLQKENIIDESGMPKERFSAEFPKEGPSILRIQQVVRGDSAAYFCASSPFRGKTYEQYFGPGTRLTVT.